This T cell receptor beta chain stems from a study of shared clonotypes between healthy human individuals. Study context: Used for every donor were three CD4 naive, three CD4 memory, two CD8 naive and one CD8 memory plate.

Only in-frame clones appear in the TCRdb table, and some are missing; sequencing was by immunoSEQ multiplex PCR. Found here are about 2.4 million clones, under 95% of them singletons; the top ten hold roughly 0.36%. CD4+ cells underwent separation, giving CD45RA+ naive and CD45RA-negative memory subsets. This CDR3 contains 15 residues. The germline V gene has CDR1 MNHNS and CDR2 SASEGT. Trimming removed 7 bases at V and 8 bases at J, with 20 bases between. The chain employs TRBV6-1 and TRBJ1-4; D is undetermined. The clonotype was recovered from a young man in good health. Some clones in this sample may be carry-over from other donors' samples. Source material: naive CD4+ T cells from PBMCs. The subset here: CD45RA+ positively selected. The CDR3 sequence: CASIPTSGLGEKLFF. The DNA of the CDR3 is TGTGCCAGCATCCCGACTTCTGGGTTAGGGGAAAAACTGTTTTTT.